The clone carrying this TCR beta chain was seen only a few times. RNA transcripts provided the source from which TCR beta CDR3 regions were amplified. The HTBI primer set served for first-round RT-PCR of the TCR CDR3. In TCRdb, the multiplex PCR reads were re-called with MiXCR into one record per CDR3 protein. The sample has 350,000 or so distinct CDR3 sequences, approximately 22% seen once; the top ten hold less than 65%. This CDR3 contains 15 residues. V lost 4 bases and J lost 1, with 13 bases in between. Germline V gene sequence: CDR1 SNHLY, CDR2 FYNNEI. This entry belongs to a study of T cells in Graves' hyperthyroidism and ophthalmopathy.

The receptor was isolated from a woman in her 50s with Graves' hyperthyroidism. The rearrangement links TRBV2 to TRBJ2-5; D may be TRBD2 (6 bases). Sequenced sample: blood. CDR3 DNA: TGTGCCAGCAGTGGGGGGGTGGGACGCCAAGAGACCCAGTACTTC. This encodes CASSGGVGRQETQYF.